This T cell receptor beta chain appears in the sequencing data of a study of blood T cells in healthy people across ages. This clonotype has just one count. The V gene end was trimmed by 4 bases and the J gene end by 3 bases; junction bases not matched to a gene: 6. CDR3 length: 14 residues. Germline V CDR1 and CDR2: SGHRS, YFSETQ. The authors ran a second PCR of 7 to 11 cycles using a sample-barcoded 5' primer and a J-beta primer mix. In TCRdb, the 5' RACE reads were re-called with MiXCR into one record per CDR3 protein. The table includes about 900,000 distinct CDR3 sequences, about 44% detected once.

V usage is TRBV5-1 and J usage is TRBJ2-7, with 8 nucleotides matching TRBD1. Sequences were obtained from blood. The receptor was derived from a man aged 30 to 39 in good health. CDR3 nucleotides: TGCGCCAGCAGCATAGGACAGGGATTCTACGAGCAGTACTTC. Translation: CASSIGQGFYEQYF.